Each of the 21 T cell receptor beta chains below was sequenced from the same sample in a study of blood T cell repertoires in COVID-19. This table comes from immunoSEQ multiplex PCR, and its TCRdb copy is limited to in-frame clones, with some not included. Of approximately 240,000 clones listed, less than 85% are singletons. The sequencing sample was made of peripheral blood. The receptors originated from a woman older than 75 with active or convalescent COVID-19.

V gene TRBV30 combines with J gene TRBJ1-3; possible D gene TRBD1, 5 bases. Germline CDR1 is GTSNPN and CDR2 is SVGIG (reference sequence). This CDR3 region has 18 residues. Trimming cost V 4 bases and J 2 bases, with 24 bases left between them. The CDR3: CAWMGFPRGGIAGNTIYF. The CDR3 bases are TGTGCCTGGATGGGCTTTCCCCGGGGGGGGATAGCTGGAAACACCATATATTTT. Full variable domain (remainder filled in from reference TRBV30 and TRBJ1-3): SQTIHQWPATLVQPVGSPLSLECTVEGTSNPNLYWYRQAAGRGLQLLFYSVGIGQISSEVPQNLSASRPQDRQFILSSKKLLLSDSGFYLCAWMGFPRGGIAGNTIYFGEGSWLTVV.

The chain recombines TRBV7-9 with TRBJ2-1; D is unresolved. The CDR3 extends over 12 amino acids. Per the germline V gene, CDR1 is SEHNR and CDR2 is FQNEAQ (reference sequence). Trimming left V 4 bases short and J 6 bases short, with 7 bases between. Written as DNA, the CDR3 is TGTGCCAGCAGCTCGCAGTCCAATGAGCAGTTCTTC. Translating gives CASSSQSNEQFF.

This clone came up once. The chain has TRBV5-4 and TRBJ2-7, with 7 bases aligning to TRBD1. V lost 4 bases and J lost 3; bases outside the gene matches: 7. CDR1 SGHNT and CDR2 YYREEE come from the germline V gene (reference sequence). This CDR3 has 14 amino acids. The CDR3, as DNA: TGTGCCAGCAGCCCCGTTGACAGGGACTACGAGCAGTACTTC. It specifies CASSPVDRDYEQYF. Complete variable domain (other parts from reference TRBV5-4 and TRBJ2-7): ETGVTQSPTHLIKTRGQQVTLRCSSQSGHNTVSWYQQALGQGPQFIFQYYREEENGRGNFPPRFSGLQFPNYSSELNVNALELDDSALYLCASSPVDRDYEQYFGPGTRLTVT.

CDR3 bases: TGTGCCAGCAGCTCTGAGATGAACACTGAAGCTTTCTTT. It yields the protein CASSSEMNTEAFF. This sequence joins TRBV11-3 and TRBJ1-1; D is unclear. Germline V CDR1 and CDR2: SGHNT, YENEEA. V dropped 4 bases and J dropped 0 bases, with 6 bases sitting between them. This CDR3 region has 13 residues.

V usage is TRBV3-1 (or the pseudogene TRBV3-2) and J usage is TRBJ2-7; 8 bases are shared with TRBD2. Germline loops: CDR1 LGHDT, CDR2 YNNKEL (reference sequence). The CDR3 sequence is 16 residues long. The V gene end was trimmed by 0 bases and the J gene end by 8 bases; junction bases not matched to a gene: 12. DNA for the CDR3: TGTGCCAGCAGCCAAGATGGGCTAGCGGGTAAGCGCAAGCAGTACTTC. As protein: CASSQDGLAGKRKQYF.

The V gene is TRBV13, the J gene TRBJ2-1; TRBD2 might be the D (6 bases). CDR1 is PRHDT, CDR2 FYEKMQ, per germline (reference sequence). This CDR3 contains 17 residues. Deletions cut 5 bases from V and 9 bases from J, with 26 bases between. The CDR3 is CASSTWNRLVSAGEQFF. The CDR3, as DNA: TGTGCCAGCAGCACCTGGAATAGACTAGTAAGTGCGGGTGAGCAGTTCTTC.

The chain is built from TRBV5-1 and TRBJ2-1, with TRBD1 identical over 10 bases. The CDR3 is 16 residues long. Per germline, CDR1 SGHRS and CDR2 YFSETQ. The ends lost 4 bases at V and 5 bases at J; junction bases unmatched: 9. CDR3 DNA: TGCGCCAGCAGCAAACGACCGGGACAGGGGAACAATGAGCAGTTCTTC. Translation gives CASSKRPGQGNNEQFF.

DNA for the CDR3: TGCGCCAGCAGCCGGACTATTCAAGAGACCCAGTACTTC. This codes for CASSRTIQETQYF. The chain couples TRBV10-1 to TRBJ2-5; TRBD2 might be the D (6 bases). Germline V lookup: CDR1 WNHNN, CDR2 SYGVQD (reference sequence). V gave up 6 bases and J gave up 2 bases, with 10 bases separating them. The CDR3 loop spans 13 amino acids.

This clone was observed once. This chain uses TRBV4-1 with TRBJ2-5; TRBD2 might be the D (6 bases). This CDR3 is 13 amino acids long. The V and J ends lost 8 bases and 1 base respectively, with 11 bases between them. Germline V CDR1 and CDR2: MGHRA, YSYEKL. The CDR3 bases are TGCGCCAGCCGGGGGACGGCCCAAGAGACCCAGTACTTC. Translated, it gives CASRGTAQETQYF.

Written as DNA, the CDR3 is TGTGCCAGCAGCCGTCAGACAGGGCTGTCGTCTGAAAAACTGTTTTTT. Its protein product is CASSRQTGLSSEKLFF. This chain uses TRBV7-9 with TRBJ1-4; 7 bases fit TRBD1. This CDR3 contains 16 residues. Germline CDR1 is SEHNR and CDR2 is FQNEAQ (reference sequence). V shed 5 bases, J shed 7 bases, and the junction held 13 bases outside the gene matches.

The V call is TRBV5-1, the J call TRBJ1-6; possible D gene TRBD1, 6 bases. CDR3 length: 13 residues. Germline lookup yields CDR1 SGHRS and CDR2 YFSETQ. Trimming stripped 6 bases from V and 10 bases from J, with 14 bases between. CDR3 DNA: TGCGCCAGCAACAGGGATAACAACTCACCCCTCCACTTT. Translated, it gives CASNRDNNSPLHF.

This chain joins TRBV30 and TRBJ1-6, with D possibly matching TRBD1 (5 bases). V gave up 3 bases and J gave up 7 bases, with 13 bases separating them. This CDR3 is built from 14 residues. Germline V CDR1 and CDR2: GTSNPN, SVGIG (reference sequence). Here the CDR3 DNA reads TGTGCCTGGAGAAAAAGGGGAGGGAATTCACCCCTCCACTTT. This codes for CAWRKRGGNSPLHF.

In this sample, this clone turned up once. V and J are TRBV5-1 and TRBJ1-3, with D possibly TRBD1 on 5 matching bases. Trimming removed 2 bases from V and 2 bases from J, with 17 bases in between. Looked up from germline, CDR1 is SGHRS and CDR2 is YFSETQ. The CDR3 contains 17 residues. This CDR3 is CASSFDRGKGAGNTIYF. CDR3 nucleotide sequence: TGCGCCAGCAGCTTTGACCGGGGGAAAGGAGCTGGAAACACCATATATTTT.

The rearrangement uses TRBV9 and TRBJ1-6, with TRBD1 matching 7 bases. J gave up 6 bases and V 0 bases, and 3 bases lay outside the gene matches. CDR3 length equals 15 residues. From germline, CDR1 is SGDLS and CDR2 YYNGEE. As DNA, the CDR3 is TGTGCCAGCAGCGTAGACCCAGGGGGTAATTCACCCCTCCACTTT. Protein product: CASSVDPGGNSPLHF.

This rearrangement joins TRBV5-1 to TRBJ2-7; TRBD1 matches 7 bases. The CDR3 totals 13 residues. The germline V gene has CDR1 SGHRS and CDR2 YFSETQ. After removal of 0 bases from V and 4 bases from J, the junction contained 1 base not matched to a gene. The CDR3 region is CASSLATGYEQYF. As DNA, the CDR3 is TGCGCCAGCAGCTTGGCGACAGGGTACGAGCAGTACTTC.

CDR3 sequence reads: CASRAGGLNTEAFF. CDR3 in DNA: TGTGCCAGCAGGGCGGGGGGCTTGAACACTGAAGCTTTCTTT. The J gene is TRBJ1-1, the V gene TRBV2, with D perhaps TRBD1 (6 bases). V dropped 6 bases and J dropped 0 bases, with 11 bases sitting between them. Germline values: CDR1 SNHLY, CDR2 FYNNEI. This CDR3 is built from 14 residues.

The chain joins TRBV3-1 (or the pseudogene TRBV3-2) to TRBJ1-1, with D possibly matching TRBD1 (5 bases). The CDR3 extends over 14 amino acids. The germline gives CDR1 LGHDT, CDR2 YNNKEL (reference sequence). Trimming pared 2 bases from V and 5 bases from J, leaving 12 bases between. The CDR3 DNA is TGTGCCAGCAGCCAAATTGGCAGGGCTACTGAAGCTTTCTTT. Translation gives CASSQIGRATEAFF.

The chain employs TRBV4-2 and TRBJ2-7; 7 bases align to TRBD1. Germline assignment: CDR1 LGHNA and CDR2 YNFKEQ. The CDR3 is 19 residues long. The V gene end was trimmed by 0 bases and the J gene end by 4 bases; junction bases not matched to a gene: 18. DNA of the CDR3: TGTGCCAGCAGCCAAGATGGGCCAGGGGGAGTACAAATTCGATACGAGCAGTACTTC. As protein: CASSQDGPGGVQIRYEQYF.

This clone was seen a few times. The DNA of the CDR3 is TGTGCCAGTAGTACTCAAGCGACGAACACTGAAGCTTTCTTT. Its protein product is CASSTQATNTEAFF. The V gene is TRBV19, the J gene TRBJ1-1; D remains ambiguous. CDR1 LNHDA and CDR2 SQIVND come from the germline V gene (reference sequence). V lost 4 bases and J lost 1, with 10 bases in between. This CDR3 has 14 amino acids.

V gene TRBV29-1 combines with J gene TRBJ1-6; TRBD1 is a possible D gene (5 bases). This CDR3 spans 13 amino acids. Trimming took 6 bases from V and 9 from J, leaving 15 bases between them. Per the germline V gene, CDR1 is SQVTM and CDR2 is ANQGSEA. CDR3 nucleotides: TGCAGCGTAAGCCCAGGGTCCGGTTCACCCCTCCACTTT. Amino acid sequence: CSVSPGSGSPLHF.

This chain connects TRBV10-1 to TRBJ2-2, with TRBD1 matching over 8 bases. The germline gives CDR1 WNHNN, CDR2 SYGVQD (reference sequence). The length of the CDR3 is 16 residues. V was clipped by 3 bases and J by 2 bases; unmatched bases: 5. This CDR3 reads CASSDSGGVNTGELFF. The DNA for the CDR3 is TGCGCCAGCAGTGATTCAGGGGGCGTTAACACCGGGGAGCTGTTTTTT.